One sample yielded the 32 T cell receptor beta chains listed below, sequenced in a study of CD8+ T cells in alopecia areata. RNA extraction and reverse transcription yielded cDNA as sequencing template. Clones were read by immunoSEQ multiplex PCR, and TCRdb kept only the in-frame ones, dropping some. The sample contains 150,000 to 250,000 clones, approximately 56% of which appear only once. Specified treatment: oral pan-JAK inhibitor, 5-10 mg twice daily. Specimen: CD4+ T cells sorted from blood, collected at week 4, from a patient treated with tofacitinib. The receptors come from a human donor with alopecia areata.

CDR3 region: CASISGVGRSYEQYF. CDR3 coding DNA: TGTGCCAGCATCTCGGGGGTCGGAAGGTCCTACGAGCAGTACTTC. The chain uses TRBV21-1 and TRBJ2-7; the table names TRBD2, a call not compared with the DNA. TRBV21-1 is marked as a pseudogene. This CDR3 has 15 amino acids.

The chain is built from TRBV23-1 and TRBJ1-2; TRBD1 matches 7 bases. TRBV23-1 is assigned to the ORF class and has an uncertain function. The CDR3 runs 13 residues. J gave up 7 bases and V 5 bases, and 7 bases lay outside the gene matches. The CDR3 DNA reads as TGCGCCAGCAGTGGGAGGGGGCATAGTGGCTACACCTTC. Translating it yields CASSGRGHSGYTF.

This clone has a handful of counts. The chain links TRBV20-1 to TRBJ1-1, with unresolved D. Trimming left V 2 bases short and J 11 bases short, with 12 bases between. Germline V gene data show CDR1 as DFQATT and CDR2 as SNEGSKA (reference sequence). CDR3 length equals 11 residues. The CDR3 DNA reads as TGCAGTGCTAGAAATAGGGCGGGGGCTTTCTTT. Translating it yields CSARNRAGAFF.

In its sample, this clone was seen a few times. The chain links TRBV28 to TRBJ2-2; 7 bases map to TRBD1. In germline, CDR1 is MDHEN, CDR2 SYDVKM. With V trimmed by 10 bases and J by 4 bases, 6 bases remained unmatched. CDR3 length: 13 amino acids. In nucleotides, the CDR3 is TGTGCCATCGATGACAGGGTCACCGGGGAGCTGTTTTTT. It is translated as CAIDDRVTGELFF.

V gene TRBV30 combines with J gene TRBJ2-6, with a tentative D call TRBD2 (5 bases). The CDR3 loop spans 17 amino acids. The germline gives CDR1 GTSNPN, CDR2 SVGIG (reference sequence). The V end lost 0 bases, the J end lost 3 bases, and 15 bases lay between the germline ends. CDR3 coding DNA: TGTGCCTGGAGTGTCAGGACGGACTTGCTTGGGGCCAACGTCCTGACTTTC. It is translated as CAWSVRTDLLGANVLTF.

This clone was observed a handful of times. This rearrangement joins TRBV5-8 to TRBJ1-2; no definite D call. Germline V gene lookup returns CDR1 SGHTS and CDR2 YDEGEE. Trimming stripped 5 bases from V and 4 bases from J, with 18 bases between. There are 15 residues in the CDR3. CDR3 loop: CASRDRSQSVYGYTF. In DNA form, the CDR3 reads TGTGCCAGCAGAGACCGGAGTCAGTCGGTCTATGGCTACACCTTC.

The V and J genes are TRBV2 and TRBJ2-7; 14 bases agree with TRBD2. From germline, CDR1 is SNHLY and CDR2 FYNNEI. This CDR3 comprises 15 residues. The ends lost 4 bases at V and 9 bases at J; junction bases unmatched: 8. CDR3 region: CASSGGTSGGQVQYF. CDR3 nucleotide sequence: TGTGCCAGCAGTGGAGGGACTAGCGGGGGACAGGTGCAGTACTTC.

This rearrangement joins TRBV6-5 to TRBJ1-6, with TRBD1 matching over 9 bases. The J segment lost 7 bases and the V segment lost 4 bases, leaving 8 bases of the junction unmatched. Germline V gene data show CDR1 as MNHEY and CDR2 as SVGAGI. The CDR3 covers 16 residues. The chain's CDR3 is CASSLHRDRENSPLHF. The CDR3, as DNA: TGTGCCAGCAGTTTACACCGGGACAGGGAAAATTCACCCCTCCACTTT.

The chain recombines TRBV10-3 with TRBJ2-6, with D possibly being TRBD1 or TRBD2 (5 bases each). The germline CDR1 and CDR2 sequences are ENHRY and SYGVKD. Trimming removed 11 bases at V and 4 bases at J, with 15 bases between. The CDR3 has 14 amino acids. CDR3 nucleotide sequence: TGTGCCGCGGCCCGGGACGCCGGGGCCAACGTCCTGACTTTC. Translation: CAAARDAGANVLTF.

The rearrangement joins TRBV6-5 to TRBJ2-7, with a tentative D call TRBD1 (6 bases). This CDR3 has 14 amino acids. Germline CDR1 is MNHEY and CDR2 is SVGAGI. V lost 6 bases to trimming and J lost 8 bases, with 20 bases between them. The CDR3 DNA reads as TGTGCCAGCAGCCCCCGAACCGGGACACAGCAGCAGTACTTC. It specifies CASSPRTGTQQQYF.

The chain carries TRBV6-5 and TRBJ1-5; D ambiguous. CDR3 length: 15 amino acids. Germline V gene sequence: CDR1 MNHEY, CDR2 SVGAGI. Trimming pared 5 bases from V and 0 bases from J, leaving 11 bases between. The CDR3 sequence: CASSAGTYSNQPQHF. Here the CDR3 DNA reads TGTGCCAGCAGTGCCGGCACCTATAGCAATCAGCCCCAGCATTTT.

The V and J genes are TRBV4-1 and TRBJ2-5; 7 bases align to TRBD1. V lost 4 bases to trimming and J lost 1 base; unmatched junction nucleotides: 3. This CDR3 spans 14 amino acids. Germline loops: CDR1 MGHRA, CDR2 YSYEKL. The CDR3 DNA sequence: TGCGCCAGCAGCCTCCGGACAGGCCAAGAGACCCAGTACTTC. This encodes CASSLRTGQETQYF.

V gene TRBV7-9 combines with J gene TRBJ1-2, with no clear D. Germline V gene lookup returns CDR1 SEHNR and CDR2 FQNEAQ (reference sequence). The CDR3 covers 15 residues. V was clipped by 3 bases and J by 3 bases, with 14 bases between them. In DNA, the CDR3 is TGTGCCAGCAGCTTGGTCCGCACGGAGGACTATGGCTACACCTTC. Its protein product is CASSLVRTEDYGYTF.

The chain employs TRBV30 and TRBJ2-1; D is possibly TRBD2 (5 bases). Germline CDR1 is GTSNPN and CDR2 is SVGIG (reference sequence). V was shortened by 1 base and J by 6 bases, with 10 bases between the two germline ends. The CDR3 covers 13 residues. For the CDR3, the DNA is TGTGCCTGGAGTGATACCCGGGGCAATGAGCAGTTCTTC. Translation: CAWSDTRGNEQFF. Together with reference TRBV30 and TRBJ2-1, the CDR3 gives the full variable domain: SQTIHQWPATLVQPVGSPLSLECTVEGTSNPNLYWYRQAAGRGLQLLFYSVGIGQISSEVPQNLSASRPQDRQFILSSKKLLLSDSGFYLCAWSDTRGNEQFFGPGTRLTVL.

This clone was detected only a few times. The rearrangement links TRBV5-4 to TRBJ1-4; D perhaps matches TRBD1 (6 bases). The CDR3 extends over 18 amino acids. The V gene's germline CDR1 is SGHNT and CDR2 YYREEE (reference sequence). V lost 0 bases and J 0 bases, leaving 15 bases between the germline ends. The CDR3 DNA follows: TGTGCCAGCAGCTTGGATCCAACAGGGATGGCAACTAATGAAAAACTGTTTTTT. It specifies CASSLDPTGMATNEKLFF. Based on the CDR3 plus reference TRBV5-4 and TRBJ1-4, the full variable domain is ETGVTQSPTHLIKTRGQQVTLRCSSQSGHNTVSWYQQALGQGPQFIFQYYREEENGRGNFPPRFSGLQFPNYSSELNVNALELDDSALYLCASSLDPTGMATNEKLFFGSGTQLSVL.

This chain joins TRBV27 and TRBJ1-6; 7 nucleotides line up with TRBD1. The CDR3 is 18 amino acids. Germline V gives CDR1 MNHEY, CDR2 SMNVEV (reference sequence). V shed 6 bases, J shed 3 bases, and the junction held 14 bases outside the gene matches. The CDR3 here is CASRPHGATGDYNSPLHF. The DNA of the CDR3 is TGTGCCAGCAGACCACATGGGGCCACAGGGGACTATAATTCACCCCTCCACTTT.

The V gene is TRBV7-9, the J gene TRBJ1-6; D ambiguous. This CDR3 spans 13 amino acids. V lost 0 bases, J lost 7 bases, and 4 bases lay in between. Germline V gene data show CDR1 as SEHNR and CDR2 as FQNEAQ (reference sequence). For the CDR3, the DNA is TGTGCCAGCAGCTTAGCGCGGAATTCACCCCTCCACTTT. This translates into CASSLARNSPLHF. The full variable domain, in which reference TRBV7-9 and TRBJ1-6 provide the parts outside the CDR3, is DTGVSQNPRHKITKRGQNVTFRCDPISEHNRLYWYRQTLGQGPEFLTYFQNEAQLEKSRLLSDRFSAERPKGSFSTLEIQRTEQGDSAMYLCASSLARNSPLHFGNGTRLTVT.

The V gene is TRBV29-1, the J gene TRBJ2-7; D perhaps matches TRBD1 (6 bases). Germline CDR1 is SQVTM and CDR2 is ANQGSEA. Deletions cut 4 bases from V and 3 bases from J, with 16 bases between. The CDR3 has 14 residues. The CDR3 loop is CSVAPTADSYEQYF. The CDR3 nucleotides read TGCAGCGTTGCCCCGACTGCGGACAGCTACGAGCAGTACTTC.

In this sample, this clone turned up a few times. The CDR3 nucleotides read TGTGCCAGCAGTTTCCGCCCCCTAGCGGGGGGAGCTGAGCAGTTCTTC. Translated, it gives CASSFRPLAGGAEQFF. The chain links TRBV27 to TRBJ2-1, with 11 nucleotides matching TRBD2. Per the germline V gene, CDR1 is MNHEY and CDR2 is SMNVEV (reference sequence). This CDR3 region has 16 residues. V lost 3 bases and J lost 9; bases outside the gene matches: 10.

This chain links TRBV4-2 with TRBJ2-5; 11 positions match TRBD2. The CDR3 spans 17 residues. The V segment lost 0 bases and the J segment 6 bases; nucleotides outside the gene matches: 9. CDR1 is LGHNA and CDR2 is YNFKEQ in the germline V gene. The CDR3 nucleotides read TGTGCCAGCAGCCAAGACCTCTCTAGCGGGGGGCTGAAGACCCAGTACTTC. It yields the protein CASSQDLSSGGLKTQYF.

About this clone itself: This sample includes further DNA sequences coding for the same CDR3. CDR3 DNA sequence: TGTGCCACCAGCAGAGATCTCGGGGAACAAGAGACCCAGTACTTC. It codes for CATSRDLGEQETQYF. V gene TRBV15 combines with J gene TRBJ2-5; a weak D match, TRBD2 (5 bases). This CDR3 comprises 15 residues. Between the trimmed V and J ends, which lost 0 bases and 2 bases, there was a span of 10 bases. Germline loops: CDR1 LNHNV, CDR2 YYDKDF (reference sequence).

The chain links TRBV2 to TRBJ2-6; weak D call: TRBD1 (5 bases). Germline V gene data show CDR1 as SNHLY and CDR2 as FYNNEI. The CDR3 loop spans 16 amino acids. Trimming shortened V by 4 bases and J by 0 bases, and 10 bases separated the two germline ends. This CDR3 is CASSGGRFSGANVLTF. The CDR3 DNA reads TGTGCCAGCAGTGGGGGCCGGTTCTCTGGGGCCAACGTCCTGACTTTC.

This chain uses TRBV7-2 with TRBJ2-7, with 9 bases fitting TRBD1. Germline V gene sequence: CDR1 SGHTA, CDR2 FQGNSA. This CDR3 is 13 amino acids long. With V trimmed by 5 bases and J by 7 bases, 6 bases remained unmatched. CDR3 loop: CASSPDRGREQYF. The CDR3 DNA follows: TGTGCCAGCAGCCCGGACAGGGGAAGAGAGCAGTACTTC.

The chain combines TRBV29-1 with TRBJ1-2; maybe TRBD1 (5 bases). This CDR3 is built from 11 residues. Germline loops: CDR1 SQVTM, CDR2 ANQGSEA. Trimming cost V 3 bases and J 6 bases, with 8 bases left between them. CDR3 nucleotide sequence: TGCAGCGTTGATGGGGCGGATGGCTACACCTTC. Protein product: CSVDGADGYTF.

CDR3 in amino acids: CASSGREMDTQYF. The CDR3, as DNA: TGTGCCAGCAGTGGCCGAGAGATGGATACGCAGTATTTT. This chain joins TRBV2 and TRBJ2-3; D is undetermined. The ends were cut back, 4 bases at V and 6 bases at J, with 11 bases in the middle. The germline CDR1 and CDR2 sequences are SNHLY and FYNNEI. The CDR3 has 13 residues.

CDR3 nucleotide sequence: TGTGCCAGCAGCCCGTCGGGAAGACGGGAAAAACTGTTTTTT. It encodes CASSPSGRREKLFF. The J gene is TRBJ1-4, the V gene TRBV11-2; D is unresolved. V lost 5 bases and J 8 bases, leaving 15 bases between the germline ends. The CDR3 loop spans 14 amino acids. Looked up from germline, CDR1 is SGHAT and CDR2 is FQNNGV. Drawing the rest from reference TRBV11-2 and TRBJ1-4, the complete variable domain is EAGVAQSPRYKIIEKRQSVAFWCNPISGHATLYWYQQILGQGPKLLIQFQNNGVVDDSQLPKDRFSAERLKGVDSTLKIQPAKLEDSAVYLCASSPSGRREKLFFGSGTQLSVL.

The chain uses TRBV7-9 and TRBJ2-7, with D possibly matching TRBD2 (7 bases). Trimming pared 5 bases from V and 7 bases from J, leaving 12 bases between. Germline CDR1 is SEHNR and CDR2 is FQNEAQ (reference sequence). This CDR3 is built from 12 residues. The CDR3 loop is CASSPGRGEQYF. CDR3 in DNA: TGTGCCAGCAGCCCAGGGAGGGGGGAGCAGTACTTC. The full variable domain, in which reference TRBV7-9 and TRBJ2-7 provide the parts outside the CDR3, is DTGVSQNPRHKITKRGQNVTFRCDPISEHNRLYWYRQTLGQGPEFLTYFQNEAQLEKSRLLSDRFSAERPKGSFSTLEIQRTEQGDSAMYLCASSPGRGEQYFGPGTRLTVT.

This clone was picked up a small number of times. The chain joins TRBV5-6 to TRBJ2-3; TRBD1 might be the D (6 bases). The ends were cut back, 3 bases at V and 10 bases at J, with 15 bases in the middle. Germline CDR1 and CDR2: SGHDT and YYEEEE. The CDR3 runs to 13 residues. The CDR3 spells CASSSAMGHPQYF. DNA for the CDR3: TGTGCCAGCAGCTCGGCCATGGGACACCCGCAGTATTTT.

The chain recombines TRBV29-1 with TRBJ2-7, with D perhaps matching TRBD1 or TRBD2 (5 bases each). CDR1 and CDR2 (germline): SQVTM, ANQGSEA. This CDR3 has 13 residues. The V gene lost 6 bases and the J gene lost 5 bases, with 17 bases spanning the gap. The CDR3 nucleotides are TGCAGCGTCTCTCCTTCGGGGCTACACGAGCAGTACTTC. Translated, it gives CSVSPSGLHEQYF.

The sample holds a few counts of this clone. The chain recombines TRBV7-9 with TRBJ1-6; no clear D gene. The CDR3 extends over 13 amino acids. Trimming shortened V by 6 bases and J by 7 bases, and 10 bases separated the two germline ends. Germline values: CDR1 SEHNR, CDR2 FQNEAQ (reference sequence). This chain's CDR3 is CASRGDQNSPLHF. CDR3 coding DNA: TGTGCCAGCAGGGGCGACCAGAATTCACCCCTCCACTTT.

The chain is built from TRBV29-1 and TRBJ2-1; tentatively, D is TRBD1 or TRBD2 (5 bases each). CDR3 length: 17 residues. The germline gives CDR1 SQVTM, CDR2 ANQGSEA. V lost 1 base and J lost 3, with 19 bases in between. CDR3 sequence: CSVEGRQGAPGYNEQFF. The CDR3 DNA is TGCAGCGTTGAAGGGAGGCAGGGCGCTCCGGGCTACAATGAGCAGTTCTTC.

This clone was detected once. The V call is TRBV2, the J call TRBJ1-1; D may be TRBD1 (5 bases). CDR1 and CDR2 from the germline V gene are SNHLY and FYNNEI. This CDR3 comprises 13 residues. V lost 5 bases and J 5 bases, leaving 12 bases between the germline ends. The CDR3 nucleotides read TGTGCCAGCAGTCAGGAGGGGCGAACTGAAGCTTTCTTT. It translates to CASSQEGRTEAFF.